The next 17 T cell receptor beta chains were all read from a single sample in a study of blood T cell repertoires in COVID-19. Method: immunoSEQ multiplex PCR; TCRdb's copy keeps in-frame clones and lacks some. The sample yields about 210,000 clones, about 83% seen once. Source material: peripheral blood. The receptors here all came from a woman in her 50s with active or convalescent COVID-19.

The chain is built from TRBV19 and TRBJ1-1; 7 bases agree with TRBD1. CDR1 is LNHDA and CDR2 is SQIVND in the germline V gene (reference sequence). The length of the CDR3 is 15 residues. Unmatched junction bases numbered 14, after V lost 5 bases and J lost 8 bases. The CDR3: CASSSGQTYLHEAFF. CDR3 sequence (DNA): TGTGCCAGTAGTTCGGGACAGACGTACTTACACGAAGCTTTCTTT.

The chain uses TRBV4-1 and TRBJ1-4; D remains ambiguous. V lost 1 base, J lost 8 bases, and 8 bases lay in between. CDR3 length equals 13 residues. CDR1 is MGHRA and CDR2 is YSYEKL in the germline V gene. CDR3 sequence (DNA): TGCGCCAGCAGCCAAGTATTACGGGAAAAACTGTTTTTT. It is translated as CASSQVLREKLFF.

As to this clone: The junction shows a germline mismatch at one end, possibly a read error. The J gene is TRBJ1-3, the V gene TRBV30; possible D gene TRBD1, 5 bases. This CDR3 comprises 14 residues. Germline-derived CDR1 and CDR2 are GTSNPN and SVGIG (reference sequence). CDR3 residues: CAWGVRVSGNTIYF. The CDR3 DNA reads TGTGCCTGGGGTGTCAGGGTTTCTGGAAACACCATATATTTT. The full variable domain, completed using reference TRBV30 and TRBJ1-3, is SQTIHQWPATLVQPVGSPLSLECTVEGTSNPNLYWYRQAAGRGLQLLFYSVGIGQISSEVPQNLSASRPQDRQFILSSKKLLLSDSGFYLCAWGVRVSGNTIYFGEGSWLTVV.

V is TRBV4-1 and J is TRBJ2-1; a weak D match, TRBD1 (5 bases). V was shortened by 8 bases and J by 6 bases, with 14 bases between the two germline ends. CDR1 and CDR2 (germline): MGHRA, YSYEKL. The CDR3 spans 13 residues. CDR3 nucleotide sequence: TGCGCCAGCCGCTCTCTAGGGGTCAATGAGCAGTTCTTC. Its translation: CASRSLGVNEQFF.

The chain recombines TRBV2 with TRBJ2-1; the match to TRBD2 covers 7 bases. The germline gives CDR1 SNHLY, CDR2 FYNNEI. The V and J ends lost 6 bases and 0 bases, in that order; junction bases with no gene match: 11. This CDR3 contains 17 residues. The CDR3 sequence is CASSLGNPGGSYNEQFF. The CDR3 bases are TGTGCCAGCAGCCTCGGAAACCCGGGAGGCTCCTACAATGAGCAGTTCTTC. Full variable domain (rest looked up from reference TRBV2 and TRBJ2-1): EPEVTQTPSHQVTQMGQEVILRCVPISNHLYFYWYRQILGQKVEFLVSFYNNEISEKSEIFDDQFSVERPDGSNFTLKIRSTKLEDSAMYFCASSLGNPGGSYNEQFFGPGTRLTVL.

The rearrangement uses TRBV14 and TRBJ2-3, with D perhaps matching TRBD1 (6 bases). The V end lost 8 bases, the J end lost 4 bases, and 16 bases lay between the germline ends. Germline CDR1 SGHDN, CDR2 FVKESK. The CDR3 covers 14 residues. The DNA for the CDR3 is TGTGCCAGCGGTGAGGGGACAAGTTCAGATACGCAGTATTTT. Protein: CASGEGTSSDTQYF.

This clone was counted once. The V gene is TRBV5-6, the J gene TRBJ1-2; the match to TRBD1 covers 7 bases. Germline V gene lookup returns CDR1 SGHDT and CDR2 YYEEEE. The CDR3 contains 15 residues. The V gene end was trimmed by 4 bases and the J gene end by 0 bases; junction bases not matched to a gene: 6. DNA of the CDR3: TGTGCCAGCAGCCCGGACAGGAGAACTAACTATGGCTACACCTTC. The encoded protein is CASSPDRRTNYGYTF.

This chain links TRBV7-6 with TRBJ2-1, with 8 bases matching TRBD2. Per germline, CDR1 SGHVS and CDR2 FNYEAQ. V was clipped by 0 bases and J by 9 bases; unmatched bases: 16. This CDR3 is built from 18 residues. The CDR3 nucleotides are TGTGCCAGCAGCTTAGCCCTGGGAACTAGCGGTGCACTTGGTGAGCAGTTCTTC. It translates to CASSLALGTSGALGEQFF.

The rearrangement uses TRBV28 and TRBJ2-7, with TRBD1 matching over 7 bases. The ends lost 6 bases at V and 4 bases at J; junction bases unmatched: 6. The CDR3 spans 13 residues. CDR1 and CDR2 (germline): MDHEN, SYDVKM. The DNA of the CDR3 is TGTGCCAGCAGCCCGGGACAGCTGTACGAGCAGTACTTC. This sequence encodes CASSPGQLYEQYF.

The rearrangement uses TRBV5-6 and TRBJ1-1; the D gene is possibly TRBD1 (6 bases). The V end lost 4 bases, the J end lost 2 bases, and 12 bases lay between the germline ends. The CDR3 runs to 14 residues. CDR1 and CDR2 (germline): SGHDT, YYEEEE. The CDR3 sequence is CASSGVRGNTEAFF. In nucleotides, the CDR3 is TGTGCCAGCAGCGGAGTCAGGGGAAACACTGAAGCTTTCTTT.

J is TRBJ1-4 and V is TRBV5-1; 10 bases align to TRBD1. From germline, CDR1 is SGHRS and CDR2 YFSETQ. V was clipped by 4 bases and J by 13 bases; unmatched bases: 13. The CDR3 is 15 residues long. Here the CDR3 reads CASSAQGQGPRGLFF. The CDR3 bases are TGCGCCAGCAGCGCCCAGGGACAGGGGCCTCGGGGACTGTTTTTT.

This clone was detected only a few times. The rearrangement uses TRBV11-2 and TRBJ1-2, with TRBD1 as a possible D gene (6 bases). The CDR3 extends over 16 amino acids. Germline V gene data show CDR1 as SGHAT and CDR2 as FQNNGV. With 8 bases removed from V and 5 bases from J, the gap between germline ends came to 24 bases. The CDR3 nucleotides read TGTGCCAGCGATAGGCGGGGGGCCATATCGTCTTATGGCTACACCTTC. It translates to CASDRRGAISSYGYTF.

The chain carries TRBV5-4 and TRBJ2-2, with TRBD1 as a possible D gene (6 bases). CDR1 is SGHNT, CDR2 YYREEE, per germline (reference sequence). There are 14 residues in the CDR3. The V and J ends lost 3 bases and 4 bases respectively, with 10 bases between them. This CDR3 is CASSSTGSTGELFF. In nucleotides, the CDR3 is TGTGCCAGCAGCTCCACAGGGTCCACCGGGGAGCTGTTTTTT.

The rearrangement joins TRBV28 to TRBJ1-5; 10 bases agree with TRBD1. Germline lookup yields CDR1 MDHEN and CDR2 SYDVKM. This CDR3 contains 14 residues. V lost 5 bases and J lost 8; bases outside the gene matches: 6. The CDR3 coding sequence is TGTGCCAGCAGTGCGGGACAGGGGAGAGAGCCCCAGCATTTT. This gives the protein CASSAGQGREPQHF.

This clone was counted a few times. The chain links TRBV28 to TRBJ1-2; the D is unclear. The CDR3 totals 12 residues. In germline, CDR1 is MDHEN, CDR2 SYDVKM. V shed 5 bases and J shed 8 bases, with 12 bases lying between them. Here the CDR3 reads CASSLSSLGYTF. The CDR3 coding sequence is TGTGCCAGCAGTCTTTCGTCGTTGGGCTACACCTTC.

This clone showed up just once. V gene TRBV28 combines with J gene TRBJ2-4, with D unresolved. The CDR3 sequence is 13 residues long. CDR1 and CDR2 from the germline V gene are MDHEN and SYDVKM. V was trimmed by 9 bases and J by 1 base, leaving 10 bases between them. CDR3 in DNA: TGTGCCAGAACCCGGTACGCCAAAAACATTCAGTACTTC. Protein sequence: CARTRYAKNIQYF.

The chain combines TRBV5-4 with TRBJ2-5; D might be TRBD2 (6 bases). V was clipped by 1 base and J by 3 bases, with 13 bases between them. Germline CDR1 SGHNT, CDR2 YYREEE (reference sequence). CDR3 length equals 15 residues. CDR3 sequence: CASSLNQWGEETQYF. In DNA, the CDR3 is TGTGCCAGCAGCTTGAATCAATGGGGGGAAGAGACCCAGTACTTC.